These 5 T cell receptor beta chains were all obtained from the same sample, sequenced in a study of OX40 agonist ivuxolimab in advanced cancers. Libraries were prepared by immunoSEQ multiplex PCR; TCRdb keeps only in-frame clonotypes and omits some of them. The sample holds roughly 90,000 clones, approximately 94% seen once. This material consisted of CD4+ or CD8+ T cells sorted from blood, taken in a trial of the OX40 agonist ivuxolimab. The source of these receptors is an adult with an advanced solid tumor such as melanoma, head and neck, liver or kidney cancer.

The rearrangement links TRBV19 to TRBJ2-7; the D is unclear. In germline, CDR1 is LNHDA, CDR2 SQIVND (reference sequence). This CDR3 is built from 15 residues. The V gene lost 1 base and the J gene lost 0 bases, with 10 bases spanning the gap. The CDR3 here is CASSIVSGLSYEQYF. As DNA, the CDR3 is TGTGCCAGTAGTATAGTGTCGGGCCTCTCCTACGAGCAGTACTTC.

This chain uses TRBV5-1 with TRBJ2-1; no clear D gene. CDR1 and CDR2 (germline): SGHRS, YFSETQ. The V end lost 1 base, the J end lost 3 bases, and 11 bases lay between the germline ends. The CDR3 is 15 residues long. Written as DNA, the CDR3 is TGCGCCAGCAGCTTGACCAGGATGAACTACAATGAGCAGTTCTTC. Translation: CASSLTRMNYNEQFF.

The chain combines TRBV6-6 with TRBJ1-5; D remains ambiguous. The V and J ends lost 4 bases and 6 bases respectively, with 13 bases between them. The CDR3 is made up of 14 amino acids. CDR1 is MNHNY and CDR2 is SVGAGI in the germline V gene (reference sequence). The CDR3, as DNA: TGTGCCAGCAGTTGGCAGCGTTCGGGTCAGCCCCAGCATTTT. As protein: CASSWQRSGQPQHF.

The chain joins TRBV18 to TRBJ2-7, with 11 bases aligning to TRBD1. Germline CDR1 and CDR2: KGHSH and LQKENI. V lost 3 bases to trimming and J lost 3 bases; unmatched junction nucleotides: 4. This CDR3 region has 15 residues. CDR3 nucleotides: TGTGCCAGCTCACCTGGACAGGGGGCTTTCTACGAGCAGTACTTC. Translating gives CASSPGQGAFYEQYF.

V usage is TRBV7-6 and J usage is TRBJ2-2; 9 nucleotides match TRBD2. The CDR3 is 17 residues long. The germline gives CDR1 SGHVS, CDR2 FNYEAQ. J lost 5 bases, V lost 4 bases, and 11 bases had no gene match. CDR3 bases: TGTGCCAGCAGCTCAGCCGTCACTGCGGGAGGGACCGGGGAGCTGTTTTTT. Its translation is CASSSAVTAGGTGELFF.